This T cell receptor (beta chain) is drawn from a study of T cell responses to AZD1222 COVID-19 vaccine. Study observations and caveats: Targeting of unmutated variant regions was reportedly seen in nearly half of spike-specific TCRs. A rise in Spike-specific TCR breadth and depth followed two AZD1222 doses. Repertoire samples came only from after the peak T cell response.

This clone was seen just once. Its specificity is unknown. Some clones are missing from TCRdb's copy, which holds only in-frame ones; the method was immunoSEQ multiplex PCR. Seen here are over 150,000 clones, approximately 95% observed once, and the top ten hold approximately 0.98%. The V gene lost 3 bases and the J gene lost 0 bases, with 12 bases spanning the gap. Per germline, CDR1 LGHNA and CDR2 YNFKEQ. The CDR3 consists of 17 residues. Sequenced material: peripheral blood, taken 28 days after the second dose of the MenACWY control vaccine. V usage is TRBV4-2 and J usage is TRBJ2-6; maybe TRBD2 (5 bases). The TCR was taken from an adult who received the MenACWY meningococcal vaccine as a control. In DNA form, the CDR3 reads TGTGCCAGCAGCCAGGACTCCACCGTCTCTGGGGCCAACGTCCTGACTTTC. It codes for CASSQDSTVSGANVLTF.